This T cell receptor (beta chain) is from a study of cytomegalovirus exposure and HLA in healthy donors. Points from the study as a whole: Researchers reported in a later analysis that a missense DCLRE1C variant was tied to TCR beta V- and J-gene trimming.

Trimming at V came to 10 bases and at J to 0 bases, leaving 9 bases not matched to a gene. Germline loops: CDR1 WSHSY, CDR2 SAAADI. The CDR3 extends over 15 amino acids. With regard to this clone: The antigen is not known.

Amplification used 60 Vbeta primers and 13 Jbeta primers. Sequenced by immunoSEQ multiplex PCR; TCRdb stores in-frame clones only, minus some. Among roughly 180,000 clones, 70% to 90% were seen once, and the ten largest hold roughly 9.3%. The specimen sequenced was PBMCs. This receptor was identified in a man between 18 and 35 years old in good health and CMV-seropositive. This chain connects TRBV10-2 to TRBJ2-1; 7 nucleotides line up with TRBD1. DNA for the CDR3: TGCGCCACCTCACTTACAGGGGACTCCTACAATGAGCAGTTCTTC. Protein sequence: CATSLTGDSYNEQFF.